The clone carrying this T cell receptor (beta chain) was detected once. These data originate in a study of blood T cell repertoires in COVID-19. Study-level background: From the United States, Italy and Spain came samples of acute and convalescent COVID-19.

Clones were read by immunoSEQ multiplex PCR, and TCRdb kept only the in-frame ones, dropping some. The table lists 65,000 to 80,000 clones, about 92% of them singletons, with about 8.9% in the top ten. This CDR3 is 16 amino acids long. The trim removed 4 bases at V and 5 bases at J, leaving 11 bases unmatched. In germline, CDR1 is SGHDT, CDR2 YYEEEE. This TCR came from a human donor in a cohort sampled during active COVID-19. This chain uses TRBV5-6 with TRBJ1-1; the match to TRBD1 covers 10 bases. The sequenced sample consisted of peripheral blood. CDR3 DNA sequence: TGTGCCAGCAGCGTCCTCCGGGACAGGGGTGGGACTGAAGCTTTCTTT. Protein: CASSVLRDRGGTEAFF.